This T cell receptor (beta chain) derives from a study of PD-1 blockade in classical Hodgkin lymphoma (dated by TCRdb to 2019 to 2021). In terms of the full investigation: Nivolumab dosing was 3 mg/kg intravenously every 2 weeks, continuing until either disease progression or unacceptable toxicity. The study used TCR beta sequencing and CyTOF to define a peripheral blood immune signature of response to PD-1 blockade in classical Hodgkin lymphoma.

The Qiagen DNeasy kit was used to extract genomic DNA both from unsorted PBMCs and from the negatively selected CD4+ and CD8+ fractions. Amplification of TCR beta CDR3 regions was done by immunoSEQ multiplex PCR with primers that anneal to V and J segments. A synthetic immune receptor repertoire was used to minimize amplification bias, and any residual bias was removed computationally once sequencing was done. In the authors' own workflow: Custom Python scripts were used to quantify repertoire diversity as the Shannon entropy index. The unsorted, CD4+ and CD8+ repertoires were each analyzed separately, with the exception of combined analyses, where CD4+ and CD8+ sequences were merged in silico. Clonal expansion was defined as a frequency increase of at least 2-fold after treatment compared with C1D1, and clones undetected at baseline were assigned a pseudocount of 0.5. Clones with 0 or 1 copy at C1D1 were defined as singleton clones, while clones with 2 or more copies were defined as non-singleton clones. Clones expanded in unsorted samples were labelled as CD4+, CD8+ or unknown by matching protein sequences in sorted samples from the same patient. Wilcoxon tests on paired samples were used to test changes in diversity from C1D1 to C4D1. TCRdb's version of the immuneACCESS table is confined to in-frame rearrangements and falls short of the full clone set. An unresolved V gene accounts for under half of the shortfall where checked; the remainder is of unknown origin. The V and J calls and the clone size are those of that table, but D and trimming were determined from the DNA. The sample table lists fewer than 65,000 clones, approximately 92% of them with a count of one. The ten largest clonotypes hold 14% to 15% of the sample.

Sequences SGDLS (CDR1) and YYNGEE (CDR2) are obtained from the germline V gene. The V and J ends are trimmed by 0 bases and 2 bases, leaving 14 bases between them. From its cysteine to its phenylalanine, the CDR3 spans 16 amino acids. Here the CDR3 DNA is all that survives: 48 bases in frame from base 1. On this clone itself: Its antigen has not been determined. No quality values exist for individual bases; no much larger clone is one base distant.

Interpreted using the paper, the time point label stands for: cycle 1 day 1 (C1D1), immediately before nivolumab initiation. Every trial patient had relapsed after autologous stem cell transplantation, and cohorts A, B and C differed in prior brentuximab vedotin exposure. The trial cohort included around 56 patients with relapsed/refractory classical Hodgkin lymphoma, and each patient had a best overall response of complete response, partial response or progressive disease. In the multi-cohort phase II CheckMate 205 trial, trial patients received single-agent nivolumab. An independent review committee assessed best overall response by applying the 2007 International Working Group response criteria. Trial PBMCs were collected immediately before nivolumab initiation (C1D1) and during therapy at cycle 2 day 1 and cycle 4 day 1. Peripheral blood was collected in 8 mL Vacutainer Cell Preparation Tubes, from which PBMCs were isolated by centrifugation and then cryopreserved.

Findings and caveats that apply to the study as a whole: By C4D1, a significant rise was seen in CD4+ TCR diversity but not in CD8+ TCR diversity (p=0.0027 vs p=0.16), and the rise was most apparent among complete responders (p=0.02). Only a single clinical trial cohort was studied, and what caused the repertoire differences, possibly disease activity or prior therapy, remained undefined. Patients starting nivolumab less than 1 year after ASCT had lower diversity and were excluded from later analyses to avoid confounding by immune reconstitution. Trial patients achieving complete response had baseline diversity similar to newly diagnosed patients, whereas partial responders and progressors had significantly lower diversity. Newly diagnosed patients were reported to have lower baseline TCR diversity than healthy donors, and relapsed/refractory patients were reported to have lower baseline TCR diversity still.

The TCR originated in a human donor with classical Hodgkin lymphoma. The specimen was peripheral blood mononuclear cells (PBMCs), collected at baseline. The chain is encoded by TRBV9 joined to TRBJ1-2; possibly the D gene is TRBD1, per 6 matching bases. The CDR3 loop reads CASSVDPRRGNYGYTF. The nucleotide sequence reads TGTGCCAGCAGCGTAGACCCCCGCAGGGGAAACTATGGCTACACCTTC.